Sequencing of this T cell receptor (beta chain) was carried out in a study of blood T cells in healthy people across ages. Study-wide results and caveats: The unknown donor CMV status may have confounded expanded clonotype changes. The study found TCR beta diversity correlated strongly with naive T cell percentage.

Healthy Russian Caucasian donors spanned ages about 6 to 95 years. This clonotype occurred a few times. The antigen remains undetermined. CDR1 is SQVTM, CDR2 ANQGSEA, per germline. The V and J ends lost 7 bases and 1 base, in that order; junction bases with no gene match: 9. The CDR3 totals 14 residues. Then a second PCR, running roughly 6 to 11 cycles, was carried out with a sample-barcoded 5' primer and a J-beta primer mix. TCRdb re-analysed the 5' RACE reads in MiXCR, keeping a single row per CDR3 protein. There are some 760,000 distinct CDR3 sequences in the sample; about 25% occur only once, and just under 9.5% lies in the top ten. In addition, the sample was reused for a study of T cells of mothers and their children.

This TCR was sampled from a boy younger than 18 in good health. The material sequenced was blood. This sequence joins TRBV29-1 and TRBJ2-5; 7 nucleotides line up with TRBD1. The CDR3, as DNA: TGCAGCGCCAGCTGGGACAGCCTCCAAGAGACCCAGTACTTC. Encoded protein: CSASWDSLQETQYF.